Listed here are 2 T cell receptor beta chains from one sample, sequenced in a study of OX40 agonist ivuxolimab in advanced cancers. Here immunoSEQ multiplex PCR was the method, and the copy in TCRdb shows in-frame clones only, minus some. The table shows approximately 66,000 clones, with around 91% occurring only once. This sample comprised CD4+ or CD8+ T cells sorted from blood, obtained in a trial of the OX40 agonist ivuxolimab. The receptors come from an adult with an advanced solid tumor such as melanoma, head and neck, liver or kidney cancer.

The J gene is TRBJ2-1, the V gene TRBV5-4, with a weak D call TRBD2 (5 bases). The CDR3 loop spans 15 amino acids. V was cut by 0 bases and J by 4 bases, with 11 bases left in between. The germline V gene has CDR1 SGHNT and CDR2 YYREEE (reference sequence). The CDR3 DNA reads as TGTGCCAGCAGCTTGGATAATAGCGATTACAATGAGCAGTTCTTC. This encodes CASSLDNSDYNEQFF.

The chain couples TRBV4-1 to TRBJ2-3, with a tentative D call TRBD1 (5 bases). V was clipped by 2 bases and J by 4 bases, with 7 bases between them. Germline CDR1 reads MGHRA; CDR2 reads YSYEKL. This CDR3 has 13 residues. In DNA form, the CDR3 reads TGCGCCAGCAGCCAAATAGGGGCAGATACGCAGTATTTT. This encodes CASSQIGADTQYF.